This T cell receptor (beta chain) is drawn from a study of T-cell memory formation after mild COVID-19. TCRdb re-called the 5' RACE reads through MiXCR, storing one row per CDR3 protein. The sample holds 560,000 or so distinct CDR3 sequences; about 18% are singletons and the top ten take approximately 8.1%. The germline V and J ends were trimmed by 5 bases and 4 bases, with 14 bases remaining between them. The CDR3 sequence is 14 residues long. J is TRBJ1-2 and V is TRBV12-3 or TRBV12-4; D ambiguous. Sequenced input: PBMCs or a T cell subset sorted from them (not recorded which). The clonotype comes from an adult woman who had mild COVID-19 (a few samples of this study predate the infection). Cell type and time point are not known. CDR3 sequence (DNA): TGTGCCAGCAGTCCGGGTCCGTCTGGCTATGGCTACACCTTC. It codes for CASSPGPSGYGYTF.